This T cell receptor beta chain was profiled in a study of patients and donors after allogeneic stem cell transplantation. Trimming at V came to 3 bases and at J to 8 bases, leaving 8 bases not matched to a gene. Germline-derived CDR1 and CDR2 are SGHNT and YYREEE (reference sequence). The CDR3 spans 16 residues. A single record per CDR3 protein comes from TCRdb applying MiXCR to the RT-PCR reads. The table lists about 160,000 distinct CDR3 sequences, approximately 22% of them singletons. Source material: blood, either unsorted or a sorted T cell fraction (not recorded which). The chain uses TRBV5-4 and TRBJ2-1, with 13 bases aligning to TRBD2. This receptor was obtained from a human donor who was either an allogeneic HSCT recipient or a stem cell or donor lymphocyte infusion donor (not recorded which). It is not recorded whose cells these are; they may come from a transplant donor. CDR3 nucleotides: TGTGCCAGCAGCTCTAGGACTAGCGGGAGTTTCTATGAGCAGTTCTTC. Translation gives CASSSRTSGSFYEQFF.